Below, one T cell receptor beta chain is given with its context. The antigen is not known. The data stem from a study of T-cell reconstitution after alpha-beta-depleted transplantation in children. Overall study findings and caveats: Roughly two months post-transplant, alpha-beta T cells reportedly originated from several hundred graft clones that had expanded. By one year post-transplant, T-cell counts and diversity largely arose from T cells that were newly produced.

This sample's TCRbeta library carried unique molecular identifier barcodes. TCRdb reanalysed the PCR reads using MiXCR and keeps one entry per CDR3 protein. The data hold approximately 400,000 distinct CDR3 sequences, with roughly 16% observed a single time. V was cut by 4 bases and J by 3 bases, with 13 bases left in between. The CDR3 spans 14 residues. The rearrangement joins TRBV12-3 or TRBV12-4 to TRBJ2-7; the D gene is possibly TRBD1 (6 bases). The source of this sequence is a boy younger than two who had a stem cell transplant for Wiskott-Aldrich syndrome, so the T cells may come from the graft donor. The specimen comprised PBMCs, mostly from graft donor cells, sampled 360 days after TCRalphabeta/CD19-depleted stem cell transplant. The CDR3 DNA follows: TGTGCCAGCAGTTGGCAGGGGCTAAACTACGAGCAGTACTTC. This gives the protein CASSWQGLNYEQYF.